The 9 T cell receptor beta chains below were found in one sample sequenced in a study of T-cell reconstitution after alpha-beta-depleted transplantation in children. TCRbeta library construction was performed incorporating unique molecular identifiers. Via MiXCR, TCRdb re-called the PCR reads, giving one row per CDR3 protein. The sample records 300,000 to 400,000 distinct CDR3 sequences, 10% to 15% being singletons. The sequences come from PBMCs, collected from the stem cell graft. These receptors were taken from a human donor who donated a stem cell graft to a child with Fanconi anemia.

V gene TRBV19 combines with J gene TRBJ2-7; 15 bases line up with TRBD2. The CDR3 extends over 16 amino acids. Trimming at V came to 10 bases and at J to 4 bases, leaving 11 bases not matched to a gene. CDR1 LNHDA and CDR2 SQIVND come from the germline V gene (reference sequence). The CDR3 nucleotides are TGTGCCACGTTCGGACTAGCGGGAGGGAGGCCATACGAGCAGTACGTC. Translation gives CATFGLAGGRPYEQYV.

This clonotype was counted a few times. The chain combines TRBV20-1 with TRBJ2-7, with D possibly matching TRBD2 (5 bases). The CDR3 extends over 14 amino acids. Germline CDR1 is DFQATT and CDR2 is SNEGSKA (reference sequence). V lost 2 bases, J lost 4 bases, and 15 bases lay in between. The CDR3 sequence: CSARKEARFYEQYF. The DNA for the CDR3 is TGCAGTGCTAGAAAGGAGGCGAGATTTTACGAGCAGTACTTC.

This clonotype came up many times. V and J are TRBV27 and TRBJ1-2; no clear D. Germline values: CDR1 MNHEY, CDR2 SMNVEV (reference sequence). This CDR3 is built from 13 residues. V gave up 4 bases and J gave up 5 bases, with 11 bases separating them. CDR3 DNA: TGTGCCAGCAGTTCGTGGGCAGATTATGGCTACACCTTC. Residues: CASSSWADYGYTF.

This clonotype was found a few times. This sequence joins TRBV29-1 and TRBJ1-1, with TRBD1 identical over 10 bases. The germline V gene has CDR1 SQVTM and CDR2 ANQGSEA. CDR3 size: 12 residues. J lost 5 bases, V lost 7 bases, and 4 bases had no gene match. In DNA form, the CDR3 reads TGCAGCGCCTGGACAGGGGGTACTGAAGCTTTCTTT. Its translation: CSAWTGGTEAFF.

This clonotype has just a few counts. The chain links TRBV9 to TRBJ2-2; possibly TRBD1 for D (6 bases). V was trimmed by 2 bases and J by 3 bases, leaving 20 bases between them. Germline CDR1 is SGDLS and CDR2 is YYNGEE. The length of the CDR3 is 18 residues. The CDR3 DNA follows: TGTGCCAGCAGCGTTTCACCCACAAGGGACACTCACACCGGGGAGCTGTTTTTT. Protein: CASSVSPTRDTHTGELFF.

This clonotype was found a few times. The CDR3 loop reads CASSLWVDEQYF. The CDR3 DNA sequence: TGTGCCAGCAGCTTATGGGTTGACGAGCAGTACTTC. This chain uses TRBV5-6 with TRBJ2-7; D unclear. Germline-derived CDR1 and CDR2 are SGHDT and YYEEEE. This CDR3 region has 12 residues. Between the trimmed V and J ends, which lost 2 bases and 5 bases, there was a span of 8 bases. The complete variable domain, with remaining parts taken from reference TRBV5-6 and TRBJ2-7, reads DAGVTQSPTHLIKTRGQQVTLRCSPKSGHDTVSWYQQALGQGPQFIFQYYEEEERQRGNFPDRFSGHQFPNYSSELNVNALLLGDSALYLCASSLWVDEQYFGPGTRLTVT.

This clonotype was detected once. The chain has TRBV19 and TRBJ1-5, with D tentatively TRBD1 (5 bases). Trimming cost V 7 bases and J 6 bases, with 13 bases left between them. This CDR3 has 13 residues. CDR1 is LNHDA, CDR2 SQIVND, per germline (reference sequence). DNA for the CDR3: TGTGCCAGTATTGGGGGGTATAGTCAGCCCCAGCATTTT. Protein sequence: CASIGGYSQPQHF.

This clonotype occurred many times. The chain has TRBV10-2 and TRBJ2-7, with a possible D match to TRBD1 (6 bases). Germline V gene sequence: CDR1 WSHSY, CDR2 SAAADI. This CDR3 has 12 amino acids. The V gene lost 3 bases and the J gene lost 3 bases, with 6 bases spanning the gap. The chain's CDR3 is CASSEGGYEQYV. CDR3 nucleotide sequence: TGCGCCAGCAGTGAAGGGGGCTACGAGCAGTACGTC.

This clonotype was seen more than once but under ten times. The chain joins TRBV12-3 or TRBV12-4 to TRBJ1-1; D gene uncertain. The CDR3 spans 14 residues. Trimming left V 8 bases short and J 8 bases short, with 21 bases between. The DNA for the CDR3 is TGTGCCAGCGCCCTTGAGGGAGGCTATTCCGAAGCTTTCTTT. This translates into CASALEGGYSEAFF.